One sample yielded the 11 T cell receptor beta chains listed below, sequenced in a study of cytomegalovirus exposure and HLA in healthy donors. The PCR contained 60 Vbeta and 13 Jbeta primers. Clones were sequenced by immunoSEQ multiplex PCR, and TCRdb holds only the in-frame ones, with some missing. There are 200,000 to 300,000 clones in the sample; approximately 84% occur only once, and 0.2% to 0.25% lies in the top ten. The material sequenced was PBMCs. All receptors derive from a girl between 2 and 10 years old in good health and CMV-seronegative.

V usage is TRBV18 and J usage is TRBJ2-1, with 14 positions matching TRBD2. From germline, CDR1 is KGHSH and CDR2 LQKENI. The CDR3 contains 21 residues. V shed 2 bases, J shed 8 bases, and the junction held 20 bases outside the gene matches. DNA for the CDR3: TGTGCCAGCTCACCAGACCTCGGGACTAGCGGGAGCGAAGGTAGGAGGGATGAGCAGTTCTTC. This encodes CASSPDLGTSGSEGRRDEQFF.

This clone was recorded a few times. This sequence joins TRBV27 and TRBJ1-5; possible D gene TRBD1, 5 bases. The CDR3 consists of 14 residues. Trimming removed 0 bases from V and 6 bases from J, with 9 bases in between. Germline V gene data show CDR1 as MNHEY and CDR2 as SMNVEV (reference sequence). For the CDR3, the DNA is TGTGCCAGCAGTTTATCCCAGGGTAGTCAGCCCCAGCATTTT. Protein sequence: CASSLSQGSQPQHF.

J is TRBJ1-5 and V is TRBV5-6; possibly TRBD1 for D (5 bases). CDR3 length: 15 residues. Trimming stripped 1 base from V and 4 bases from J, with 12 bases between. Germline loops: CDR1 SGHDT, CDR2 YYEEEE. CDR3 DNA: TGTGCCAGCAGCTTGAGGGCAGGGTTGAATCAGCCCCAGCATTTT. As protein: CASSLRAGLNQPQHF. Based on the CDR3 plus reference TRBV5-6 and TRBJ1-5, the full variable domain is DAGVTQSPTHLIKTRGQQVTLRCSPKSGHDTVSWYQQALGQGPQFIFQYYEEEERQRGNFPDRFSGHQFPNYSSELNVNALLLGDSALYLCASSLRAGLNQPQHFGDGTRLSIL.

V and J are TRBV19 and TRBJ2-5; the D gene is possibly TRBD1 (7 bases). CDR1 LNHDA and CDR2 SQIVND come from the germline V gene (reference sequence). Trimming removed 7 bases at V and 6 bases at J, with 18 bases between. This CDR3 has 14 amino acids. CDR3 residues: CASMEGRGAKTQYF. As DNA, the CDR3 is TGTGCCAGTATGGAGGGCAGGGGGGCGAAGACCCAGTACTTC. Full variable domain (remainder filled in from reference TRBV19 and TRBJ2-5): DGGITQSPKYLFRKEGQNVTLSCEQNLNHDAMYWYRQDPGQGLRLIYYSQIVNDFQKGDIAEGYSVSREKKESFPLTVTSAQKNPTAFYLCASMEGRGAKTQYFGPGTRLLVL.

This rearrangement joins TRBV6-5 to TRBJ1-1; no definite D call. The CDR3 totals 14 residues. Germline V lookup: CDR1 MNHEY, CDR2 SVGAGI. V lost 4 bases to trimming and J lost 5 bases, with 14 bases between them. The CDR3 DNA reads as TGTGCCAGCAGTTCCTTGGCAGGCCGTACTGAAGCTTTCTTT. Its translation is CASSSLAGRTEAFF.

The J gene is TRBJ2-5, the V gene TRBV5-1, with D perhaps TRBD2 (6 bases). The CDR3 contains 17 residues. Per the germline V gene, CDR1 is SGHRS and CDR2 is YFSETQ. Deletions cut 0 bases from V and 2 bases from J, with 17 bases between. CDR3 in DNA: TGCGCCAGCAGCTTGGTCGGGGGTTCGGAGGTACAAGAGACCCAGTACTTC. Residues: CASSLVGGSEVQETQYF.

The CDR3 reads CAISGTSGHSGANVLTF. The CDR3 DNA follows: TGTGCCATCAGTGGGACTAGCGGACACTCTGGGGCCAACGTCCTGACTTTC. The chain uses TRBV10-3 and TRBJ2-6, with 10 positions matching TRBD2. Germline lookup yields CDR1 ENHRY and CDR2 SYGVKD. With V trimmed by 4 bases and J by 0 bases, 3 bases remained unmatched. The CDR3 is 17 residues long.

This sequence joins TRBV7-3 and TRBJ2-3; no firm D call. V lost 2 bases, J lost 2 bases, and 14 bases lay in between. The CDR3 length is 16 residues. Germline assignment: CDR1 SGHTA and CDR2 FQGTGA. This CDR3 reads CASSLLPGATTDTQYF. CDR3 bases: TGTGCCAGCAGCTTACTCCCAGGCGCAACCACAGATACGCAGTATTTT.

The V call is TRBV5-1, the J call TRBJ1-1; TRBD1 might be the D (6 bases). There are 16 residues in the CDR3. V lost 6 bases and J lost 0, with 18 bases in between. Germline lookup yields CDR1 SGHRS and CDR2 YFSETQ. The CDR3 is CASTQGGGAMNTEAFF. CDR3 coding DNA: TGCGCCAGCACCCAAGGGGGGGGCGCCATGAACACTGAAGCTTTCTTT.

Worth noting for this clone: Different DNA sequences within this sample yield the same CDR3. The chain carries TRBV6-5 and TRBJ1-5; D not certain. From germline, CDR1 is MNHEY and CDR2 SVGAGI. The CDR3 spans 14 residues. The V gene lost 2 bases and the J gene lost 1 base, with 6 bases spanning the gap. The CDR3 spells CASSYGGSNQPQHF. The CDR3, as DNA: TGTGCCAGCAGTTACGGTGGCAGCAATCAGCCCCAGCATTTT.

This sequence joins TRBV2 and TRBJ1-1; 8 nucleotides agree with TRBD1. The CDR3 covers 15 residues. V gave up 3 bases and J gave up 5 bases; unmatched junction bases: 8. The germline V gene encodes CDR1 SNHLY and CDR2 FYNNEI. The CDR3 is CASSEDRVGGTEAFF. In nucleotides, the CDR3 is TGTGCCAGCAGTGAGGACAGGGTTGGGGGAACTGAAGCTTTCTTT.